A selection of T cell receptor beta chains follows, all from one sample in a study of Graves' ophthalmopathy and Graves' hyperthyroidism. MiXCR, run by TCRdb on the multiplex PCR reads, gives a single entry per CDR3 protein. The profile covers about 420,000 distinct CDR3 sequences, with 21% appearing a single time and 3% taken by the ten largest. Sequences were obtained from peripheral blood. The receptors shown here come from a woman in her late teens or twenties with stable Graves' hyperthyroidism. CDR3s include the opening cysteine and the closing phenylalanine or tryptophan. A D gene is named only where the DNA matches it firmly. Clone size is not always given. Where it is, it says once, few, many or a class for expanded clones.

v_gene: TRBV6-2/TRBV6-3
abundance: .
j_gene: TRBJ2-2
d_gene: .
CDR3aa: CASSWGGGGKNTGELFF
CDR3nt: TGTGCCAGCAGTTGGGGCGGCGGAGGAAAGAACACCGGGGAGCTGTTTTTT

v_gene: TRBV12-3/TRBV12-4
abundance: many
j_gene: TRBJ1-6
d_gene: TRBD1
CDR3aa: CASSGQGATSNSPLHF
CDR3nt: TGTGCCAGCAGCGGACAGGGGGCGACAAGTAATTCACCCCTCCACTTT

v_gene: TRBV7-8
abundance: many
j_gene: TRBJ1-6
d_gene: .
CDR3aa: CASSSAGTTNSPLHF
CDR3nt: TGTGCCAGCAGCTCCGCCGGGACAACCAATTCACCCCTCCACTTT

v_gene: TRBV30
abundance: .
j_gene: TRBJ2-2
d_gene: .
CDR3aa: CAWTQTNTGELFF
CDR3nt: TGTGCCTGGACGCAGACGAACACCGGGGAGCTGTTTTTT

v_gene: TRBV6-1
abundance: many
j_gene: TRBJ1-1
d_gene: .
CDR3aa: CASREGTEAFF
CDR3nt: TGTGCCAGCAGAGAGGGGACTGAAGCTTTCTTT

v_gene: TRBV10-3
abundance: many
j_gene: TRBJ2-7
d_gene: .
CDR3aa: CAISVFPGEQYF
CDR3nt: TGTGCCATCAGTGTTTTCCCGGGCGAGCAGTACTTC

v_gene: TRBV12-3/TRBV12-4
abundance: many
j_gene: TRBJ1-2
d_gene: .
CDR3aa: CASSLEPGAYGYTF
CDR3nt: TGTGCCAGCAGTTTGGAGCCAGGAGCCTATGGCTACACCTTC

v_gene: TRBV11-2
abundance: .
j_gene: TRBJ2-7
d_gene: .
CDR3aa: CASSRFTGLPYEQYF
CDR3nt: TGTGCCAGCAGCCGCTTCACAGGGTTACCCTACGAGCAGTACTTC

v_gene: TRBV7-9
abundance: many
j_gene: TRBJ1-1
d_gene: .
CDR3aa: CASSLLSWTAEAFF
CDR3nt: TGTGCCAGCAGTTTACTCTCTTGGACAGCTGAAGCTTTCTTT

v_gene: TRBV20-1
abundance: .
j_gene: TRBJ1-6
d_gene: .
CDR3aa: CSAASGAGVGSPLHF
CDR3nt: TGCAGTGCTGCCAGCGGTGCAGGGGTAGGTTCACCCCTCCACTTT

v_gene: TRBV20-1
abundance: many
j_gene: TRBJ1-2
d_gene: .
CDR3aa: CSARDRGRGKGYTF
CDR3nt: TGCAGTGCTAGAGATCGGGGGCGGGGTAAAGGCTACACCTTC

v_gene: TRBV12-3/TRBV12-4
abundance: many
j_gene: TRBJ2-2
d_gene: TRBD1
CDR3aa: CASSFGTGWGELFF
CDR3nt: TGTGCCAGCAGTTTCGGGACAGGGTGGGGGGAGCTGTTTTTT

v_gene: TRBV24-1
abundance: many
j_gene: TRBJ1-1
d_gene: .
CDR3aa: CATSGGGGTEAFF
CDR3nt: TGTGCCACCAGTGGAGGGGGAGGGACTGAAGCTTTCTTT

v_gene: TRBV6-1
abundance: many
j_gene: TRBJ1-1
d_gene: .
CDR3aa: CASSPRGARTEAFF
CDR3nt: TGTGCCAGCAGCCCAAGGGGGGCGCGAACTGAAGCTTTCTTT

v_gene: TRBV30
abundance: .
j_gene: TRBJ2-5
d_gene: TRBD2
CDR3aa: CAWRGLAAGLQETQYF
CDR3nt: TGTGCCTGGAGGGGACTAGCGGCAGGCTTACAAGAGACCCAGTACTTC

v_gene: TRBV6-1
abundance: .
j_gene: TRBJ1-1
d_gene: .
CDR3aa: CASSTDSGNTEAFF
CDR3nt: TGTGCCAGCAGTACGGACAGCGGGAACACTGAAGCTTTCTTT

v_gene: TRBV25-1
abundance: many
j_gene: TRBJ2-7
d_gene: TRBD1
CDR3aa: CASSDKRQGVHEQYF
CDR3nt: TGTGCCAGCAGTGACAAAAGACAGGGGGTTCACGAGCAGTACTTC

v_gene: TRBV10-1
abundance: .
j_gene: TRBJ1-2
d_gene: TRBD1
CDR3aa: CASSEAGTGSDYGYTF
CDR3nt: TGCGCCAGCAGTGAGGCCGGGACAGGGTCCGACTATGGCTACACCTTC

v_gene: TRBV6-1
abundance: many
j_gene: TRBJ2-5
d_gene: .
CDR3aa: CASSEGPLETQYF
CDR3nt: TGTGCCAGCAGTGAAGGGCCCTTAGAGACCCAGTACTTC

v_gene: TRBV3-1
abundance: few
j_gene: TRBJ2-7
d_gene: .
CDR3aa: CASSQVGPPGEQYF
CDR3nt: TGTGCCAGCAGCCAAGTCGGGCCGCCGGGCGAGCAGTACTTC

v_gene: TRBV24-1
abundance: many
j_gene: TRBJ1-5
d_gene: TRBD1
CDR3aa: CATSTRTGEQPQHF
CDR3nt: TGTGCCACCTCCACCCGGACAGGTGAACAGCCCCAGCATTTT

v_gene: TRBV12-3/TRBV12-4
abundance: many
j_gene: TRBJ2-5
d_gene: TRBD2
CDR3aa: CASSFPASGSVQTQYF
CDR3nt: TGTGCCAGCAGTTTCCCGGCTAGCGGGAGTGTTCAGACCCAGTACTTC

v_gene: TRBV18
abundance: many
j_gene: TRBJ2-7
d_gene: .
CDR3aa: CASSPVGQGGNEQYF
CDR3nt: TGTGCCAGCTCACCCGTCGGGCAGGGAGGAAACGAGCAGTACTTC

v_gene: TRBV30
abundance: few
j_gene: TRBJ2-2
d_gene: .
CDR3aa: CAWSKPGQKELFF
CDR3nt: TGTGCCTGGAGTAAACCAGGACAAAAGGAGCTGTTTTTT

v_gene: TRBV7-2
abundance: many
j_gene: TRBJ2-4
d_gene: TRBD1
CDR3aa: CASSLSTGWNIQYF
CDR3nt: TGTGCCAGCAGCTTATCGACAGGGTGGAACATTCAGTACTTC

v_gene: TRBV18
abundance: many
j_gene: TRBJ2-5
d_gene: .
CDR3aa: CASSKDAQETQYF
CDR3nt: TGTGCCAGCTCAAAGGACGCCCAAGAGACCCAGTACTTC

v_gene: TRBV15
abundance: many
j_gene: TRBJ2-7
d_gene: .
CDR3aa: CATSPRGVSSYEQYF
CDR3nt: TGTGCCACCAGCCCCCGAGGGGTCAGCTCCTACGAGCAGTACTTC

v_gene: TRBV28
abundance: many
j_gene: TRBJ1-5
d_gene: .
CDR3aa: CASSIRDFNQPQHF
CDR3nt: TGTGCCAGCAGCATCCGGGACTTCAATCAGCCCCAGCATTTT

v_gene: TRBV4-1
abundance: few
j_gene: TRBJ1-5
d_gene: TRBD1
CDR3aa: CASSAGTGGFNQPQHF
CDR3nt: TGCGCCAGCAGCGCCGGGACAGGGGGCTTCAATCAGCCCCAGCATTTT

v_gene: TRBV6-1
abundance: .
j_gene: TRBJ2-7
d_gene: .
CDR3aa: CASRSAQYDQYF
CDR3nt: TGTGCCAGCAGATCGGCTCAATACGATCAGTACTTC

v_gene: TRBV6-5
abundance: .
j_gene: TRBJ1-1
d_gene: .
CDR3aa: CAGSYSGRITEAFF
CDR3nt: TGTGCCGGCAGTTACTCGGGTAGGATCACTGAAGCTTTCTTT